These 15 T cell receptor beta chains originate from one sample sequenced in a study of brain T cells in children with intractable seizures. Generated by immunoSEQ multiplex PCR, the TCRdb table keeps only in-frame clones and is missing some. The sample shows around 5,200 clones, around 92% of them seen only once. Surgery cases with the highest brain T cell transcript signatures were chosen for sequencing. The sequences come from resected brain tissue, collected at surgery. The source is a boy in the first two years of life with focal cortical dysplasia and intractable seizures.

The CDR3 coding sequence is TGTGCCAGCAGCTCCCGGACGGGCCTCTACGAGCAGTACTTC. Protein: CASSSRTGLYEQYF. The V gene is TRBV3-1 (or the pseudogene TRBV3-2), the J gene TRBJ2-7; D call uncertain. The germline V gene encodes CDR1 LGHDT and CDR2 YNNKEL (reference sequence). The V end lost 5 bases, the J end lost 3 bases, and 14 bases lay between the germline ends. CDR3 length: 14 residues.

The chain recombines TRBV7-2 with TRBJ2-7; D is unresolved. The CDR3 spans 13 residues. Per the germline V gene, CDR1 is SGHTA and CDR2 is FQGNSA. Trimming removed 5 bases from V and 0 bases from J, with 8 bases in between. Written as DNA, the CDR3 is TGTGCCAGCAGCCCAGCTGGCTCCTACGAGCAGTACTTC. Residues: CASSPAGSYEQYF.

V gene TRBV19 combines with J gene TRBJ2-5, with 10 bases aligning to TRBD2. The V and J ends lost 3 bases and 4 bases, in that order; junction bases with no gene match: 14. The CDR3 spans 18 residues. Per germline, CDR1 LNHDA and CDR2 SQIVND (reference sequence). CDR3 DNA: TGTGCCAGTAGTATGGCCAGGGGGGTAATAGCGGGAGGAGAGACCCAGTACTTC. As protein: CASSMARGVIAGGETQYF. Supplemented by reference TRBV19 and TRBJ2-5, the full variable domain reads DGGITQSPKYLFRKEGQNVTLSCEQNLNHDAMYWYRQDPGQGLRLIYYSQIVNDFQKGDIAEGYSVSREKKESFPLTVTSAQKNPTAFYLCASSMARGVIAGGETQYFGPGTRLLVL.

CDR3 sequence: CASSVGSRILYGYTF. CDR3 bases: TGTGCCAGCAGCGTAGGCAGCCGGATTCTCTATGGCTACACCTTC. The V gene is TRBV9, the J gene TRBJ1-2; D is undetermined. Trimming stripped 0 bases from V and 4 bases from J, with 13 bases between. Germline CDR1 is SGDLS and CDR2 is YYNGEE. CDR3 length equals 15 residues. Full variable domain (remainder filled in from reference TRBV9 and TRBJ1-2): DSGVTQTPKHLITATGQRVTLRCSPRSGDLSVYWYQQSLDQGLQFLIQYYNGEERAKGNILERFSAQQFPDLHSELNLSSLELGDSALYFCASSVGSRILYGYTFGSGTRLTVV.

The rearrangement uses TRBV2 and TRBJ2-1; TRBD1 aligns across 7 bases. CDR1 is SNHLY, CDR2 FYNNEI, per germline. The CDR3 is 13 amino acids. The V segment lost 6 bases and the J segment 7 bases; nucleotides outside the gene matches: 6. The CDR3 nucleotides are TGTGCCAGCAGACGACAGGGTGAGAATGAGCAGTTCTTC. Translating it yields CASRRQGENEQFF.

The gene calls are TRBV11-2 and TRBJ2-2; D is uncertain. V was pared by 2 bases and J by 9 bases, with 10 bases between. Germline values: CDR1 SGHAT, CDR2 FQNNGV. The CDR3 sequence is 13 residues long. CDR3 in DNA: TGTGCCAGCAGCTTACAGTCCCTCCGGGAGCTGTTTTTT. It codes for CASSLQSLRELFF.

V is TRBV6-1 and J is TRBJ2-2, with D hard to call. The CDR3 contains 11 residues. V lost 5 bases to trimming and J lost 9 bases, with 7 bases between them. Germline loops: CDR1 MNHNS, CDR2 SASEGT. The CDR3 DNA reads TGTGCCAGCAGTTATTCGTGGGAGCTGTTTTTT. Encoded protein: CASSYSWELFF.

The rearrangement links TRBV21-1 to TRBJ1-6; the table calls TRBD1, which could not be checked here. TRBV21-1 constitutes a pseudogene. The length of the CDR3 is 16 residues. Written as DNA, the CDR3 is TGTGCCAGCAGCAAAGGGGACAGCTCCTATAATTCACCCCTCCACTTT. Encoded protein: CASSKGDSSYNSPLHF.

The CDR3 spells CASSRVSVQPNYGYTF. The CDR3 DNA is TGTGCCAGCAGCCGGGTGTCGGTACAGCCCAACTATGGCTACACCTTC. This sequence joins TRBV7-2 and TRBJ1-2, with D unresolved. Germline V lookup: CDR1 SGHTA, CDR2 FQGNSA. V lost 5 bases and J 2 bases, leaving 18 bases between the germline ends. This CDR3 region has 16 residues.

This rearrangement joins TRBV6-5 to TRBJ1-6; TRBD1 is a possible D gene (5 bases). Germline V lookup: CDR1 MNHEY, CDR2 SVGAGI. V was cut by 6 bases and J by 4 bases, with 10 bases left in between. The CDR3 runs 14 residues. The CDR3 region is CASSLQAYNSPLHF. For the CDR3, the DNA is TGTGCCAGCAGCCTACAGGCGTATAATTCACCCCTCCACTTT.

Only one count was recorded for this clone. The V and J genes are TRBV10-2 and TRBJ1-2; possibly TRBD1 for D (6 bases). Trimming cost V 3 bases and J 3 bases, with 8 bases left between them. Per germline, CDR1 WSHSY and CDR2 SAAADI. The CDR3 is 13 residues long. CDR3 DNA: TGCGCCAGCAGTGACGGGGGCGACTATGGCTACACCTTC. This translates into CASSDGGDYGYTF.

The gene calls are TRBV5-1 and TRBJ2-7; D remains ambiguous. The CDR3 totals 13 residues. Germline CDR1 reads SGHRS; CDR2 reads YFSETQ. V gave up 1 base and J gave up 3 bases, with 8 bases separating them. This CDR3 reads CASSLNLIYEQYF. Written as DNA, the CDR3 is TGCGCCAGCAGCTTGAACCTTATCTACGAGCAGTACTTC.

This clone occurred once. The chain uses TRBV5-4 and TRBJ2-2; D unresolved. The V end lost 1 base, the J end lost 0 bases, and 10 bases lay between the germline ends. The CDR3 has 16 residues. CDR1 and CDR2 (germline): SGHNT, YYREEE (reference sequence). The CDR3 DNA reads TGTGCCAGCAGCTTGTATAGGTTCTCGAACACCGGGGAGCTGTTTTTT. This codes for CASSLYRFSNTGELFF.

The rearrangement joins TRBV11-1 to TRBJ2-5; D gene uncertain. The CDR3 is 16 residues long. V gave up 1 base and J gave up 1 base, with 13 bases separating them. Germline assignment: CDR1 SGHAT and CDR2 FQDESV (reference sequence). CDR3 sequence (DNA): TGTGCCAGCAGCTTAGGCAGTGCGACTCCCCAAGAGACCCAGTACTTC. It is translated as CASSLGSATPQETQYF.

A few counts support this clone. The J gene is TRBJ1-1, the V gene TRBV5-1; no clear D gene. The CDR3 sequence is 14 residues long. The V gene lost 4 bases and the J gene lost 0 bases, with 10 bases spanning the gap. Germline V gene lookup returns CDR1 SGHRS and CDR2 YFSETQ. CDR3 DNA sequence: TGCGCCAGCAGCGGTTATCAGCTGAACACTGAAGCTTTCTTT. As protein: CASSGYQLNTEAFF.